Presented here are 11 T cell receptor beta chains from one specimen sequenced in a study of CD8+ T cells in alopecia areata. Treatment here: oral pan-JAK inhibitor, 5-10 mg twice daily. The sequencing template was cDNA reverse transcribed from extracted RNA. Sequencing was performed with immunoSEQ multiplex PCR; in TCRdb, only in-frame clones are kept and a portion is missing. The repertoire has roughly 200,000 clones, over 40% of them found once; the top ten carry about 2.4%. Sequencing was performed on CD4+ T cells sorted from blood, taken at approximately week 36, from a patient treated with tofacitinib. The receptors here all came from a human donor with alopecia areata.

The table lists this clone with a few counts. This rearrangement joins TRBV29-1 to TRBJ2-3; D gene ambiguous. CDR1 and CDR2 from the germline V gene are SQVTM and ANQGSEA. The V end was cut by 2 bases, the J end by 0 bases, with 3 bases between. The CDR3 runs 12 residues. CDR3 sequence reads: CSVERSTDTQYF. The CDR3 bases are TGCAGCGTTGAAAGGAGCACAGATACGCAGTATTTT.

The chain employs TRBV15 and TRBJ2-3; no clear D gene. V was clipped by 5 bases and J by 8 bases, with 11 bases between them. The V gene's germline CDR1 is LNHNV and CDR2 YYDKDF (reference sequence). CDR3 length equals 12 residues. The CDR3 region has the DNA TGTGCCACCAGCCCGGTGGGTGGTACGCAGTATTTT. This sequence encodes CATSPVGGTQYF. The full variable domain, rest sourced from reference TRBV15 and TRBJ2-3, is DAMVIQNPRYQVTQFGKPVTLSCSQTLNHNVMYWYQQKSSQAPKLLFHYYDKDFNNEADTPDNFQSRRPNTSFCFLDIRSPGLGDTAMYLCATSPVGGTQYFGPGTRLTVL.

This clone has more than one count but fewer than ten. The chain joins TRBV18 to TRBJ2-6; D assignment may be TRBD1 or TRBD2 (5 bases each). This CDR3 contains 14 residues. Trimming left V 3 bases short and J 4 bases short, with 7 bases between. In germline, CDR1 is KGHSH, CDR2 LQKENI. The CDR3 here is CASSPGDGANVLTF. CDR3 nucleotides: TGTGCCAGCTCACCGGGGGACGGGGCCAACGTCCTGACTTTC.

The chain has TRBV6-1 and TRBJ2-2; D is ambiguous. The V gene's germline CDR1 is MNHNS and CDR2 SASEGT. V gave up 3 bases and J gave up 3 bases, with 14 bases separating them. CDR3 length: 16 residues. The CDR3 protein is CASSETGSSHTGELFF. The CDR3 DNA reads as TGTGCCAGCAGTGAGACCGGGTCATCCCACACCGGGGAGCTGTTTTTT.

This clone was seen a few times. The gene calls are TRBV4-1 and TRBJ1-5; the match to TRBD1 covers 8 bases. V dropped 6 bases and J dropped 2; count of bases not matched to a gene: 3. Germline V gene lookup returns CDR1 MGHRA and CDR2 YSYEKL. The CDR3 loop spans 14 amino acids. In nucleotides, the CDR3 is TGCGCCAGCAGTGAGACAGGGGGCAATCAGCCCCAGCATTTT. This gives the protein CASSETGGNQPQHF.

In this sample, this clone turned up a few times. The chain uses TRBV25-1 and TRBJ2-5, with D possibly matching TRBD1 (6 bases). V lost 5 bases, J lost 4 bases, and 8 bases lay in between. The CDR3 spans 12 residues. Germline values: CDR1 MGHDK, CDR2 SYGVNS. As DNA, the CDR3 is TGTGCCAGCAGTAGAGGGGGAGAGACCCAGTACTTC. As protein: CASSRGGETQYF.

The CDR3: CASSVFLRVGGDTQYF. The CDR3 bases are TGTGCCAGCAGCGTATTCTTGCGGGTTGGCGGAGATACGCAGTATTTT. V gene TRBV9 combines with J gene TRBJ2-3, with D perhaps TRBD2 (5 bases). CDR1 is SGDLS and CDR2 is YYNGEE in the germline V gene. The CDR3 runs 16 residues. V was clipped by 1 base and J by 5 bases, with 17 bases between them.

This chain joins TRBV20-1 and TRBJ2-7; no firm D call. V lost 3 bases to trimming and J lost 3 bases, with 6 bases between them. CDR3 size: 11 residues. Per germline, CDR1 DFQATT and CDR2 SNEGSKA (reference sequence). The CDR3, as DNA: TGCAGTGCTAGCGGACGCTACGAGCAGTACTTC. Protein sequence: CSASGRYEQYF.

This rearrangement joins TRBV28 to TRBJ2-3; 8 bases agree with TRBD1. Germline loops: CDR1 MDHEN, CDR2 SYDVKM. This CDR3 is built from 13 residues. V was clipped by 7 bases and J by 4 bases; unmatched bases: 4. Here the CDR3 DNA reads TGTGCCAGCACGACACAGGGGGCAGATACGCAGTATTTT. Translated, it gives CASTTQGADTQYF.

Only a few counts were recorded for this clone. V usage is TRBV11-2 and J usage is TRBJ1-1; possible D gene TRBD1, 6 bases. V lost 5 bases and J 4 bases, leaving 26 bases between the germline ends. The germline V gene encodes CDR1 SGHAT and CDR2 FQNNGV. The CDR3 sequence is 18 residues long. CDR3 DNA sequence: TGTGCCAGCAGCCAAGGGAGGCAGGGTGCTTTAGGGGGCACTGAAGCTTTCTTT. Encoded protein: CASSQGRQGALGGTEAFF.

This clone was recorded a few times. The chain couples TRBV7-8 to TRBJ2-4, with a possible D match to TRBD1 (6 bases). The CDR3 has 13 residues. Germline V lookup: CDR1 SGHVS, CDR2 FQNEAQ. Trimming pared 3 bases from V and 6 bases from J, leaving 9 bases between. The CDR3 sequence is CASSFRDINIQYF. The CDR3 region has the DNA TGTGCCAGCAGCTTCCGGGACATAAACATTCAGTACTTC.